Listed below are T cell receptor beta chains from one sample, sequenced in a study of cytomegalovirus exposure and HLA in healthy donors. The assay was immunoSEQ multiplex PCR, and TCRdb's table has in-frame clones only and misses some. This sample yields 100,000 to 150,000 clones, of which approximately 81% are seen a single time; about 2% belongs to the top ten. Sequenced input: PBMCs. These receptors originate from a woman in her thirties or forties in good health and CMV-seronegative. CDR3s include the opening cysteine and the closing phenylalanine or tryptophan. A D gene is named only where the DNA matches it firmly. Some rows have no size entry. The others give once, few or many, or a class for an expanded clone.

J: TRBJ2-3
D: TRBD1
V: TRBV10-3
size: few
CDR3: CAISADRETDTQYF
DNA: TGTGCCATCAGTGCCGACAGGGAGACAGATACGCAGTATTTT

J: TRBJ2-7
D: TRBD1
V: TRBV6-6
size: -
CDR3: CASSSNIQGSEQYF
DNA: TGTGCCAGCAGCTCCAATATACAGGGGTCCGAGCAGTACTTC

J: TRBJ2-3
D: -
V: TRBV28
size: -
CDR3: CASSSLGDSTDTQYF
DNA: TGTGCCAGCAGTTCATTGGGCGATAGCACAGATACGCAGTATTTT

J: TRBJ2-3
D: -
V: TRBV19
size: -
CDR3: CASSIAFTDTQYF
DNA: TGTGCCAGTAGTATAGCATTCACAGATACGCAGTATTTT

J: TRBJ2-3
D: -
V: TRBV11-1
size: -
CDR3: CASAKPPGDTQYF
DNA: TGTGCCAGCGCCAAACCCCCCGGAGATACGCAGTATTTT

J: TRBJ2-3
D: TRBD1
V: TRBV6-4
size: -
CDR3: CASSDSTGSADTQYF
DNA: TGTGCCAGCAGTGACTCGACAGGGAGCGCAGATACGCAGTATTTT

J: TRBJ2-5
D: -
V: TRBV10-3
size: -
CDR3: CAISVNQETQYF
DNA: TGTGCCATCAGTGTAAACCAAGAGACCCAGTACTTC

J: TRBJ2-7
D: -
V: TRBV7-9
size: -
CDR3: CASSLAQGSTYEQYF
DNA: TGTGCCAGCAGCTTAGCCCAGGGGTCGACCTACGAGCAGTACTTC

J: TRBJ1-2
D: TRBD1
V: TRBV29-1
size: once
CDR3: CSVEADRGWGYTF
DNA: TGCAGCGTTGAAGCGGACAGGGGTTGGGGCTACACCTTC

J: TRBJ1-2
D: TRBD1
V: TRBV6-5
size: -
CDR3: CASRPGQAYGYTF
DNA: TGTGCCAGCAGACCCGGACAGGCCTATGGCTACACCTTC

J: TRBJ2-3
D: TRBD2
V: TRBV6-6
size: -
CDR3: CASTVAGGTDTQYF
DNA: TGTGCCAGCACCGTAGCGGGGGGCACAGATACGCAGTATTTT

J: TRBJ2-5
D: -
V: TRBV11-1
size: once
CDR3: CASSSGERRQETQYF
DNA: TGTGCCAGCAGCTCCGGGGAGCGGAGACAAGAGACCCAGTACTTC

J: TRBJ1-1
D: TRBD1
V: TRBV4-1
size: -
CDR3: CASSPKTGVSSGTEAFF
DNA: TGCGCCAGCAGCCCCAAGACAGGGGTTTCTTCGGGGACTGAAGCTTTCTTT

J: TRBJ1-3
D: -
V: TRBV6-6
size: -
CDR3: CASRTQGRGSGNTIYF
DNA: TGTGCCAGCAGAACCCAGGGGAGGGGGTCTGGAAACACCATATATTTT

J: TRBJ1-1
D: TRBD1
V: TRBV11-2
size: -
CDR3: CASSSLGTGTNTEAFF
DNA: TGTGCCAGCAGCTCTCTCGGGACAGGGACCAACACTGAAGCTTTCTTT

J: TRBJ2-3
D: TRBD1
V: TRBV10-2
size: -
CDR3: CASSPGQGHTDTQYF
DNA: TGCGCCAGCAGTCCGGGACAGGGTCACACAGATACGCAGTATTTT

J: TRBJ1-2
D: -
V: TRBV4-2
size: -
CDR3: CASSQDLGQEGYGYTF
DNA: TGTGCCAGCAGCCAAGACTTGGGTCAAGAGGGCTATGGCTACACCTTC

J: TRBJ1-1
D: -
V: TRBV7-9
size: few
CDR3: CASSLGPAGAEAFF
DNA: TGTGCCAGCAGCCTTGGCCCTGCGGGGGCTGAAGCTTTCTTT

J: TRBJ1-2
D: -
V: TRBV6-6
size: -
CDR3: CASREDRGVNYGYTF
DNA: TGTGCCAGCCGGGAGGATCGGGGCGTTAACTATGGCTACACCTTC

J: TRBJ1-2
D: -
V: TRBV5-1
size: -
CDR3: CASSFIGAGLDGYTF
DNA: TGCGCCAGCAGCTTCATAGGGGCAGGGTTGGATGGCTACACCTTC

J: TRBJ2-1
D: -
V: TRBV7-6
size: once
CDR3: CASSPNAGKSYNEQFF
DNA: TGTGCCAGCAGCCCCAATGCGGGGAAATCGTACAATGAGCAGTTCTTC

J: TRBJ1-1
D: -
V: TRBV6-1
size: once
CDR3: CASSVSGRPEAFF
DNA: TGTGCCAGCAGTGTGTCAGGGAGGCCTGAAGCTTTCTTT

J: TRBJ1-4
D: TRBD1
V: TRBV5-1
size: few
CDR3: CASSLTGMGEKLFF
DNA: TGCGCCAGCAGCCTGACAGGGATGGGTGAAAAACTGTTTTTT

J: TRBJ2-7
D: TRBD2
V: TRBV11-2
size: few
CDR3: CASSFQRGYEQYF
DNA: TGTGCCAGCAGCTTCCAGCGGGGATACGAGCAGTACTTC

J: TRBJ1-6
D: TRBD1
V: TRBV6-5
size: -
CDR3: CASSYGTVGSPLHF
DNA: TGTGCCAGCAGTTACGGGACAGTTGGATCACCCCTCCACTTT

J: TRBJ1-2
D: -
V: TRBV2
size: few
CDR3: CARLATVNYGYTF
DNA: TGTGCCAGGCTCGCGACAGTTAACTATGGCTACACCTTC

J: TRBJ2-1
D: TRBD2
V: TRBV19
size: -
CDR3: CASSIGAGAHEQFF
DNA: TGTGCCAGTAGTATAGGAGCGGGGGCCCATGAGCAGTTCTTC

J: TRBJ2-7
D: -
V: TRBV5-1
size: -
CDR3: CASRAGIYEQYF
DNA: TGCGCCAGCAGGGCGGGGATCTACGAGCAGTACTTC

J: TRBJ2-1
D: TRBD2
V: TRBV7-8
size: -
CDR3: CASSLAFSGGLAGLYEQFF
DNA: TGTGCCAGCAGCTTAGCGTTTAGCGGGGGACTAGCGGGATTATATGAGCAGTTCTTC

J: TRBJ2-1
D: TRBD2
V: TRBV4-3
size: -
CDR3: CASNQGTSGHTTYNEQFF
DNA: TGCGCCAGCAATCAGGGGACTAGCGGGCACACTACCTACAATGAGCAGTTCTTC

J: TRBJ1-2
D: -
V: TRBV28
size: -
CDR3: CASSFLQSGYTF
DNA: TGTGCCAGCAGTTTTTTACAGTCTGGCTACACCTTC

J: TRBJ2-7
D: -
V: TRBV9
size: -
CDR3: CASSVATVDEQYF
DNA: TGTGCCAGCAGCGTAGCTACGGTGGACGAGCAGTACTTC

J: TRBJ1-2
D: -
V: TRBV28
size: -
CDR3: CASSLFVRGSYGYTF
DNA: TGTGCCAGCAGTTTATTCGTCAGGGGAAGCTATGGCTACACCTTC

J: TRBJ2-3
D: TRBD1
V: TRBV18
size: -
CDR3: CASSPQTGSPDTQYF
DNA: TGTGCCAGCTCACCACAGACAGGGTCCCCAGATACGCAGTATTTT

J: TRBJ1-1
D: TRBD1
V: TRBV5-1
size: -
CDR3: CASSLLSGGQTEAFF
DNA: TGCGCCAGCAGCTTGTTATCAGGGGGCCAAACTGAAGCTTTCTTT

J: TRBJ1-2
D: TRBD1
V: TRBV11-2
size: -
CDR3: CASSFQGALYGYTF
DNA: TGTGCCAGCAGCTTTCAGGGGGCCCTGTATGGCTACACCTTC

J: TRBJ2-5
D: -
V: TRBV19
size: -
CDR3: CASSIPGLQETQYF
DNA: TGTGCCAGTAGTATCCCGGGACTCCAAGAGACCCAGTACTTC